This T cell receptor beta chain is drawn from a study of blood T cell repertoires in COVID-19. Study as a whole: Acute-phase and convalescent COVID-19 samples originated in the United States, Italy and Spain. T cells, B-cell-depleted T cells, or PBMCs supplied cDNA or gDNA.

Original handling: It was from reference gene primer amplification that nucleated cell counts were estimated. The table came from immunoSEQ multiplex PCR; TCRdb's copy has only in-frame clones and leaves some out. V, J and clone size derive from that table, while D and trimming were established from the DNA sequence. In the table there are about 220,000 clones, 82% of which are singletons. While infection was still active, Seattle patients were enrolled and then followed longitudinally. The receptor was isolated from a woman in her sixties or seventies with COVID-19, enrolled during active disease. The specimen sequenced was peripheral blood.

CDR3 protein: CASSARGTDLFSPLHF. The CDR3 region has the DNA TGTGCCAGCAGCGCGCGCGGGACAGACCTTTTTTCACCCCTCCACTTT. The V and J genes are TRBV7-2 and TRBJ1-6; TRBD1 matches 7 bases. The CDR3 length is 16 residues. CDR1 is SGHTA and CDR2 is FQGNSA in the germline V gene. Trimming at V came to 5 bases and at J to 9 bases, leaving 13 bases not matched to a gene.